This TCR beta chain emerged from a study of beta chain features in type 1 diabetes. The germline V gene encodes CDR1 SGHTA and CDR2 FQGNSA. CDR3 length: 11 residues. Germline trimming cut 5 bases from V and 16 bases from J; bases unmatched to any gene: 5. Expressed TCRB transcripts were sequenced because the entire RNA isolate underwent reverse transcription. The method was immunoSEQ multiplex PCR; TCRdb's version includes in-frame clones alone and lacks a portion of them. The data contain 110,000 to 150,000 clones, 9.2% of them singletons. The receptor was isolated from a man between 18 and 29 years old in good health. The V gene is TRBV7-2, the J gene TRBJ1-5, with 10 bases identical to TRBD1. Sequencing was done on a sample of central memory CD4+ T cells from blood. CDR3 DNA: TGTGCCAGCAGCCTCGGACAGGGGGTTCATTTT. Its protein is CASSLGQGVHF.